This TCR beta chain emerged from a study of T cell changes during pregnancy in multiple sclerosis. The CDR3 sequence is 13 residues long. The V end was cut by 3 bases, the J end by 4 bases, with 9 bases between. Germline assignment: CDR1 SEHNR and CDR2 FQNEAQ (reference sequence). Assay: immunoSEQ multiplex PCR; the TCRdb copy retains only in-frame clones and omits some. This sample carries tens of thousands of clones, roughly 89% of them seen once, and the ten largest clones take around 1.7%. This specimen consisted of peripheral blood, obtained after pregnancy. The genes are TRBV7-9 and TRBJ1-1; no clear D gene. This sequence was found in a female donor in good health, enrolled as a control in a pregnancy study. Here the CDR3 reads CASSLRDPTEAFF. The CDR3 coding sequence is TGTGCCAGCAGCTTGAGGGATCCCACTGAAGCTTTCTTT.